The 18 T cell receptor beta chains below were found in one sample sequenced in a study of T cells in localized non-small cell lung cancer. Assay used: immunoSEQ multiplex PCR; TCRdb lists only in-frame clones, some missing. The repertoire holds about 91,000 clones, with roughly 86% as singletons. The sequencing used peripheral blood, collected before any cancer treatment. The receptor source for this set is a man aged 35-75 years with stage I squamous cell lung carcinoma.

The gene calls are TRBV7-8 and TRBJ1-1; D call uncertain. Deletions cut 2 bases from V and 1 base from J, with 14 bases between. CDR3 length equals 16 residues. CDR1 is SGHVS, CDR2 FQNEAQ, per germline. This CDR3 is CASSLRVLRRNTEAFF. As DNA, the CDR3 is TGTGCCAGCAGCTTACGGGTCCTTAGAAGGAACACTGAAGCTTTCTTT.

The J gene is TRBJ2-1, the V gene TRBV7-3, with TRBD1 as a possible D gene (5 bases). Trimming removed 1 base at V and 2 bases at J, with 15 bases between. This CDR3 comprises 17 residues. Germline loops: CDR1 SGHTA, CDR2 FQGTGA. The CDR3 DNA follows: TGTGCCAGCAGCTTAAGGGTACCAGGGCCTACCTACAATGAGCAGTTCTTC. Its translation is CASSLRVPGPTYNEQFF.

This rearrangement joins TRBV6-6 to TRBJ1-1; D is unresolved. The CDR3 length is 14 residues. V shed 6 bases and J shed 1 base, with 12 bases lying between them. CDR1 and CDR2 from the germline V gene are MNHNY and SVGAGI (reference sequence). The CDR3 DNA sequence: TGTGCCAGCAGCCGTACGCGGGGGAACACTGAAGCTTTCTTT. Translating it yields CASSRTRGNTEAFF.

The chain has TRBV5-1 and TRBJ1-2; D call uncertain. The V gene's germline CDR1 is SGHRS and CDR2 YFSETQ. This CDR3 has 14 residues. Trimming left V 0 bases short and J 4 bases short, with 10 bases between. Here the CDR3 reads CASSLASMSYGYTF. The CDR3, as DNA: TGCGCCAGCAGCTTGGCCTCAATGAGCTATGGCTACACCTTC. Filled out from reference TRBV5-1 and TRBJ1-2, the complete variable domain reads KAGVTQTPRYLIKTRGQQVTLSCSPISGHRSVSWYQQTPGQGLQFLFEYFSETQRNKGNFPGRFSGRQFSNSRSEMNVSTLELGDSALYLCASSLASMSYGYTFGSGTRLTVV.

The rearrangement uses TRBV30 and TRBJ1-6; D might be TRBD1 (5 bases). In germline, CDR1 is GTSNPN, CDR2 SVGIG (reference sequence). This CDR3 spans 13 amino acids. V lost 1 base and J 5 bases, leaving 6 bases between the germline ends. The CDR3 spells CAWSGQNNSPLHF. DNA for the CDR3: TGTGCCTGGAGTGGACAGAATAATTCACCCCTCCACTTT.

The chain recombines TRBV6-1 with TRBJ2-7, with 10 bases aligning to TRBD1. This CDR3 has 16 residues. Trimming removed 3 bases from V and 6 bases from J; junction bases left unmatched: 11. Germline loops: CDR1 MNHNS, CDR2 SASEGT. The CDR3 reads CASSDPGQGRSAEQYF. The CDR3 nucleotides read TGTGCCAGCAGTGACCCGGGACAGGGGAGATCTGCCGAGCAGTACTTC.

J is TRBJ1-2 and V is TRBV7-9, with D tentatively TRBD1 (6 bases). The CDR3 loop spans 18 amino acids. V was pared by 5 bases and J by 4 bases, with 26 bases between. Germline CDR1 reads SEHNR; CDR2 reads FQNEAQ (reference sequence). CDR3 sequence: CASSIMPGRRGSLYGYTF. CDR3 sequence (DNA): TGTGCCAGCAGCATCATGCCTGGACGGAGGGGGAGTCTCTATGGCTACACCTTC. The full variable domain, rest sourced from reference TRBV7-9 and TRBJ1-2, is DTGVSQNPRHKITKRGQNVTFRCDPISEHNRLYWYRQTLGQGPEFLTYFQNEAQLEKSRLLSDRFSAERPKGSFSTLEIQRTEQGDSAMYLCASSIMPGRRGSLYGYTFGSGTRLTVV.

The gene calls are TRBV7-8 and TRBJ1-2; D is ambiguous. V lost 2 bases and J lost 9, with 13 bases in between. Germline V gives CDR1 SGHVS, CDR2 FQNEAQ. The CDR3 is made up of 13 amino acids. This chain's CDR3 is CASSLTHDERYTF. CDR3 nucleotide sequence: TGTGCCAGCAGCTTAACTCATGACGAGCGCTACACCTTC.

The rearrangement links TRBV6-5 to TRBJ2-6; D is ambiguous. The V and J ends lost 5 bases and 0 bases respectively, with 5 bases between them. From germline, CDR1 is MNHEY and CDR2 SVGAGI. This CDR3 comprises 14 residues. The CDR3 loop is CASSQSSGANVLTF. The CDR3 DNA is TGTGCCAGCAGTCAATCCTCTGGGGCCAACGTCCTGACTTTC.

This sequence joins TRBV29-1 and TRBJ1-2; 8 bases align to TRBD1. Germline V CDR1 and CDR2: SQVTM, ANQGSEA. V trimming: 4 bases; J trimming: 11 bases; junction bases outside the gene matches: 9. The CDR3 extends over 12 amino acids. CDR3 DNA sequence: TGCAGCGTTGCAGACAGGGGAATCCCTTACACCTTC. Its translation: CSVADRGIPYTF.

The genes are TRBV5-6 and TRBJ1-2; D is uncertain. Germline CDR1 SGHDT, CDR2 YYEEEE. Trimming removed 1 base from V and 2 bases from J, with 6 bases in between. The CDR3 has 13 amino acids. The CDR3 region is CASSLQRNYGYTF. In DNA, the CDR3 is TGTGCCAGCAGCTTGCAACGGAACTATGGCTACACCTTC.

V usage is TRBV7-3 and J usage is TRBJ1-2; TRBD1 matches at 9 bases. The trim removed 5 bases at V and 8 bases at J, leaving 6 bases unmatched. The CDR3 runs to 13 residues. The germline CDR1 and CDR2 sequences are SGHTA and FQGTGA. The CDR3 reads CASSPTGGLGYTF. DNA of the CDR3: TGTGCCAGCAGCCCTACAGGGGGCTTGGGCTACACCTTC.

This sequence joins TRBV2 and TRBJ2-7; 9 positions match TRBD1. V trimming: 0 bases; J trimming: 3 bases; junction bases outside the gene matches: 6. CDR1 is SNHLY, CDR2 FYNNEI, per germline. This CDR3 is 16 amino acids long. CDR3 DNA: TGTGCCAGCAGTGAAGCTGGGACAGGGAGCGGCTACGAGCAGTACTTC. Residues: CASSEAGTGSGYEQYF. Using reference TRBV2 and TRBJ2-7 for the parts outside the CDR3, the full variable domain is EPEVTQTPSHQVTQMGQEVILRCVPISNHLYFYWYRQILGQKVEFLVSFYNNEISEKSEIFDDQFSVERPDGSNFTLKIRSTKLEDSAMYFCASSEAGTGSGYEQYFGPGTRLTVT.

The gene calls are TRBV28 and TRBJ2-2; no reliable D call. Germline V gives CDR1 MDHEN, CDR2 SYDVKM. This CDR3 has 17 amino acids. V was trimmed by 2 bases and J by 8 bases, leaving 21 bases between them. CDR3 DNA sequence: TGTGCCAGCAGTTTAACCAAATCTTATTGGGAATCGGGGGAGCTGTTTTTT. The encoded protein is CASSLTKSYWESGELFF.

This clone has just one count. CDR3 amino acids: CASSELDTDTQYF. The CDR3 coding sequence is TGTGCCAGCAGTGAATTGGACACAGATACGCAGTATTTT. This chain joins TRBV2 and TRBJ2-3; D not resolved. In germline, CDR1 is SNHLY, CDR2 FYNNEI. The ends were cut back, 2 bases at V and 2 bases at J, with 5 bases in the middle. The CDR3 covers 13 residues.

CDR3 sequence: CASSPGGEHGYTF. The CDR3 region has the DNA TGTGCCAGCAGCCCAGGGGGTGAGCATGGCTACACCTTC. This chain joins TRBV6-1 and TRBJ1-2; the match to TRBD1 covers 7 bases. The CDR3 extends over 13 amino acids. Germline CDR1 MNHNS, CDR2 SASEGT. The V gene end was trimmed by 6 bases and the J gene end by 6 bases; junction bases not matched to a gene: 7.

The rearrangement links TRBV21-1 to TRBJ1-5; the DNA was not used to check the table's D call, TRBD1. TRBV21-1 is a pseudogene. The CDR3 extends over 14 amino acids. CDR3 in amino acids: CASSTGQGAQPQHF. The CDR3 DNA sequence: TGTGCCAGCAGCACCGGACAGGGGGCTCAGCCCCAGCATTTT.

V is TRBV11-2 and J is TRBJ1-2; 10 bases agree with TRBD1. V lost 4 bases, J lost 2 bases, and 4 bases stayed unmatched. CDR1 is SGHAT, CDR2 FQNNGV, per germline. This CDR3 spans 15 amino acids. The CDR3, as DNA: TGTGCCAGCAGCTCTGGGGGACAGGGGAACTATGGCTACACCTTC. Translation: CASSSGGQGNYGYTF.